The 7 T cell receptor beta chains listed next were all sequenced from one sample in a study of technical replicates of blood from a handful of donors. Repertoires were generated with immunoSEQ multiplex PCR, while TCRdb's copy carries only in-frame clones and drops some. The profile covers tens of thousands of clones, with approximately 95% appearing a single time and 0.3% to 0.35% taken by the ten largest. Sequenced sample: T cells isolated from PBMCs. All receptors derive from a human donor in good health.

J is TRBJ2-2 and V is TRBV10-3, with D hard to call. This CDR3 is 13 amino acids long. Germline V CDR1 and CDR2: ENHRY, SYGVKD. The germline V and J ends were trimmed by 3 bases and 6 bases, with 8 bases remaining between them. In DNA, the CDR3 is TGTGCCATCAGTGATTTTAGTCCCGGGGAGCTGTTTTTT. Translation gives CAISDFSPGELFF.

The gene calls are TRBV27 and TRBJ2-7; maybe TRBD1 (6 bases). The CDR3 extends over 15 amino acids. Trimming left V 5 bases short and J 3 bases short, with 17 bases between. CDR1 is MNHEY, CDR2 SMNVEV, per germline (reference sequence). Written as DNA, the CDR3 is TGTGCCAGCAGTCCAACCGGGACAAGTTACTACGAGCAGTACTTC. This sequence encodes CASSPTGTSYYEQYF.

V and J are TRBV11-2 and TRBJ2-7, with 7 bases lining up with TRBD2. The V gene's germline CDR1 is SGHAT and CDR2 FQNNGV. The CDR3 sequence is 13 residues long. Unmatched junction bases numbered 3, after V lost 4 bases and J lost 3 bases. This chain's CDR3 is CASSSGLFYEQYF. CDR3 in DNA: TGTGCCAGCAGCTCGGGACTATTCTACGAGCAGTACTTC.

The rearrangement joins TRBV10-2 to TRBJ2-1; TRBD2 matches at 12 bases. There are 16 residues in the CDR3. With V trimmed by 5 bases and J by 3 bases, 5 bases remained unmatched. From germline, CDR1 is WSHSY and CDR2 SAAADI. CDR3 amino acids: CASSRGLAGSYNEQFF. DNA of the CDR3: TGCGCCAGCAGTAGAGGACTAGCGGGAAGCTACAATGAGCAGTTCTTC.

This chain joins TRBV19 and TRBJ2-5, with D perhaps TRBD1 (5 bases). This CDR3 spans 13 amino acids. Trimming pared 6 bases from V and 1 base from J, leaving 9 bases between. The germline CDR1 and CDR2 sequences are LNHDA and SQIVND (reference sequence). CDR3 coding DNA: TGTGCCAGTAGGGCCAGGGCCCAAGAGACCCAGTACTTC. It encodes CASRARAQETQYF. The whole variable domain, filled in from reference TRBV19 and TRBJ2-5, reads DGGITQSPKYLFRKEGQNVTLSCEQNLNHDAMYWYRQDPGQGLRLIYYSQIVNDFQKGDIAEGYSVSREKKESFPLTVTSAQKNPTAFYLCASRARAQETQYFGPGTRLLVL.

The chain links TRBV2 to TRBJ1-5, with D unclear. CDR1 is SNHLY, CDR2 FYNNEI, per germline. The CDR3 sequence is 11 residues long. V was pared by 8 bases and J by 4 bases, with 6 bases between. The CDR3 is CASRLNQPQHF. CDR3 nucleotide sequence: TGTGCCAGCCGTCTGAATCAGCCCCAGCATTTT.

V usage is TRBV6-5 and J usage is TRBJ2-1; 9 bases align to TRBD2. The CDR3 runs to 14 residues. Germline V lookup: CDR1 MNHEY, CDR2 SVGAGI. V shed 8 bases, J shed 7 bases, and the junction held 9 bases outside the gene matches. The CDR3 DNA is TGTGCCAGCTTCCGACTAGCGGTAGCAAATGAGCAGTTCTTC. Translation gives CASFRLAVANEQFF.